These 8 T cell receptor beta chains were sequenced from one sample in a study of T cell repertoires in cytomegalovirus infection. TCRdb itself ran the reads through MiXCR, one entry per CDR3 protein. Of about 770,000 distinct CDR3 sequences detected, 25% to 35% appear once; the ten largest clones hold around 14%. These receptors have no known antigen. Here the sequenced sample was cultured CD8+ T cells from PBMCs, taken from culture after CMV antigen stimulation. These receptors were collected from a human donor in good health (CMV status not recorded). Some clones in this sample may be carry-over from other donors' samples.

This clonotype was seen a few times. The CDR3 DNA is TGCGCCAGCAGCCAGAGGACAGGGGCGACCAAAGGGGGCTACACCTTC. This codes for CASSQRTGATKGGYTF. The rearrangement joins TRBV4-1 to TRBJ1-2; TRBD1 agrees at 9 bases. This CDR3 contains 16 residues. V shed 3 bases, J shed 8 bases, and the junction held 13 bases outside the gene matches. CDR1 is MGHRA, CDR2 YSYEKL, per germline.

J is TRBJ1-5 and V is TRBV7-9, with no clear D. The V and J ends lost 2 bases and 4 bases respectively, with 12 bases between them. This CDR3 has 15 amino acids. CDR1 SEHNR and CDR2 FQNEAQ come from the germline V gene (reference sequence). The CDR3 DNA reads TGTGCCAGCAGCTTAATAGAGGGTTCTAATCAGCCCCAGCATTTT. Its translation is CASSLIEGSNQPQHF.

A few counts support this clonotype. V gene TRBV10-3 combines with J gene TRBJ2-6; 9 bases are shared with TRBD1. J lost 0 bases, V lost 9 bases, and 6 bases had no gene match. The CDR3 sequence is 16 residues long. Germline values: CDR1 ENHRY, CDR2 SYGVKD. The CDR3 is CAIYPDRGSGANVLTF. The DNA of the CDR3 is TGTGCCATTTACCCGGACAGGGGCTCTGGGGCCAACGTCCTGACTTTC.

This clonotype appeared many times. The chain has TRBV7-2 and TRBJ1-5, with D perhaps matching TRBD1 (5 bases). Trimming removed 1 base from V and 2 bases from J, with 12 bases in between. The CDR3 runs to 16 residues. In germline, CDR1 is SGHTA, CDR2 FQGNSA. The CDR3 nucleotides read TGTGCCAGCAGCTTAGTGCGGGTGGGACGCAATCAGCCCCAGCATTTT. Protein product: CASSLVRVGRNQPQHF.

This clonotype was counted a few times. This rearrangement joins TRBV10-3 to TRBJ1-1; D perhaps matches TRBD1 (6 bases). CDR3 length: 12 residues. Trimming cost V 10 bases and J 4 bases, with 13 bases left between them. Germline V gene sequence: CDR1 ENHRY, CDR2 SYGVKD. The CDR3 DNA follows: TGTGCCACCTTAGAAGGGGGCACTGAAGCTTTCTTT. Protein product: CATLEGGTEAFF.

This clonotype was counted between two and nine times. J is TRBJ1-5 and V is TRBV7-8; possible D gene TRBD1, 6 bases. Trimming stripped 7 bases from V and 4 bases from J, with 14 bases between. Germline values: CDR1 SGHVS, CDR2 FQNEAQ. CDR3 length: 14 amino acids. The CDR3 DNA reads as TGTGCCAGCAATGACGTAGGGGGAAATCAGCCCCAGCATTTT. This gives the protein CASNDVGGNQPQHF.

The chain recombines TRBV6-1 with TRBJ1-2; 8 bases map to TRBD1. In germline, CDR1 is MNHNS, CDR2 SASEGT. V shed 10 bases, J shed 8 bases, and the junction held 6 bases outside the gene matches. The CDR3 spans 11 residues. The CDR3 sequence: CATRTGKGYTF. CDR3 coding DNA: TGTGCCACCCGGACAGGGAAAGGCTACACCTTC.

This clonotype showed up just a few times. V usage is TRBV11-2 and J usage is TRBJ1-1, with D unresolved. This CDR3 comprises 15 residues. The germline V gene encodes CDR1 SGHAT and CDR2 FQNNGV. The V and J ends lost 4 bases and 0 bases respectively, with 12 bases between them. The CDR3 DNA follows: TGTGCCAGCAGCTGGGCTCGGAGACTGAACACTGAAGCTTTCTTT. Translation: CASSWARRLNTEAFF.